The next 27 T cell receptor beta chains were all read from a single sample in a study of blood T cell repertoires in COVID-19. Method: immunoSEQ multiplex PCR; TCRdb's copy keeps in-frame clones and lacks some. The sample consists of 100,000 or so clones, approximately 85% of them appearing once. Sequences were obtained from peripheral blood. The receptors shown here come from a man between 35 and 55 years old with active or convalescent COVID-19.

The CDR3 spells CASSQVRGNYGYTF. CDR3 coding DNA: TGTGCCAGCAGCCAAGTTCGGGGTAACTATGGCTACACCTTC. This chain connects TRBV3-1 (or the pseudogene TRBV3-2) to TRBJ1-2; no firm D call. CDR3 length equals 14 residues. Germline CDR1 is LGHDT and CDR2 is YNNKEL (reference sequence). The V and J ends lost 1 base and 1 base respectively, with 7 bases between them.

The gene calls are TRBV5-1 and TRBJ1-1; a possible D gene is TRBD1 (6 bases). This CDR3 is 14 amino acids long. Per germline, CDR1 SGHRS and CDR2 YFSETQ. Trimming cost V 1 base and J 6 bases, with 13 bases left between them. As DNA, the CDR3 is TGCGCCAGCAGCTTGACCGGGACACTGGCTGAAGCTTTCTTT. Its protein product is CASSLTGTLAEAFF.

The DNA of the CDR3 is TGTGCCAGCAGTTACGGAGGGACAGGGGCCACAGATACGCAGTATTTT. This sequence encodes CASSYGGTGATDTQYF. V and J are TRBV6-5 and TRBJ2-3, with TRBD1 matching over 10 bases. This CDR3 is 16 amino acids long. J lost 2 bases, V lost 2 bases, and 4 bases had no gene match. Germline V gene data show CDR1 as MNHEY and CDR2 as SVGAGI.

The CDR3 region is CAWSPGVSGNTIYF. The CDR3 DNA reads as TGTGCCTGGAGTCCGGGGGTCTCTGGAAACACCATATATTTT. This chain joins TRBV30 and TRBJ1-3, with D possibly TRBD1 on 5 matching bases. This CDR3 has 14 residues. Germline V CDR1 and CDR2: GTSNPN, SVGIG (reference sequence). V shed 2 bases and J shed 0 bases, with 8 bases lying between them.

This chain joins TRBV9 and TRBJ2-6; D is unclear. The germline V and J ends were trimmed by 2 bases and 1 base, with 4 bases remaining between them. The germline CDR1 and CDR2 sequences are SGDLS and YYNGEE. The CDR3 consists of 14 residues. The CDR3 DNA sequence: TGTGCCAGCAGCGTCAGATCTGGGGCCAACGTCCTGACTTTC. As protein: CASSVRSGANVLTF.

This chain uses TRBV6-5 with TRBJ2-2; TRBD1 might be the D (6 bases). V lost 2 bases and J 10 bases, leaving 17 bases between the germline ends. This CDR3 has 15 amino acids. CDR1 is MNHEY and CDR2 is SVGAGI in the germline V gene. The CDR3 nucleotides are TGTGCCAGCAGTTACCGTGCAGGGGTTCCTGCGGAGCTGTTTTTT. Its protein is CASSYRAGVPAELFF.

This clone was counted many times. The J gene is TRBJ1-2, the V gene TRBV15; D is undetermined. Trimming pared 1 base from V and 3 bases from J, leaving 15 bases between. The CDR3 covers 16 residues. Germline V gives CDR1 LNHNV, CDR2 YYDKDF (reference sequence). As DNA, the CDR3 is TGTGCCACCAGCAGAGGTGGACTAACTGGTCACTATGGCTACACCTTC. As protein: CATSRGGLTGHYGYTF.

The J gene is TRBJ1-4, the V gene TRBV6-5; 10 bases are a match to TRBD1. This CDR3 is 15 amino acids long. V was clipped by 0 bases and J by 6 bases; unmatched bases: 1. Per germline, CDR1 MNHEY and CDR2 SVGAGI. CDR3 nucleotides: TGTGCCAGCAGTTACTCCGGGACAGGGGATGAAAAACTGTTTTTT. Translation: CASSYSGTGDEKLFF.

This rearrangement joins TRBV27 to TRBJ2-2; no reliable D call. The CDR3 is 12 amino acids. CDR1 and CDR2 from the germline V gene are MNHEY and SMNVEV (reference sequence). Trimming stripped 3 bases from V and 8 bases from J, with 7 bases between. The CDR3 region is CASSFPGGELFF. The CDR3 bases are TGTGCCAGCAGTTTCCCCGGTGGGGAGCTGTTTTTT.

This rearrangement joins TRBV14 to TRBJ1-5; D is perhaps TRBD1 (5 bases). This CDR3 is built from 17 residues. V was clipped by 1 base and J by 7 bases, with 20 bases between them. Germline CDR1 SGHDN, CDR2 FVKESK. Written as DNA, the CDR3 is TGTGCCAGCAGCCAAGGGAAGAGACAGAATACGGGCCAGCCCCAGCATTTT. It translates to CASSQGKRQNTGQPQHF.

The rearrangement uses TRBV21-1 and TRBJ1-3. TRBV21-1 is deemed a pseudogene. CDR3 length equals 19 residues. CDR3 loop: CASSKVREAWKGSGNTIYF. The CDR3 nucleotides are TGTGCCAGCAGCAAAGTTAGGGAGGCGTGGAAGGGCTCGGGAAACACCATATATTTT.

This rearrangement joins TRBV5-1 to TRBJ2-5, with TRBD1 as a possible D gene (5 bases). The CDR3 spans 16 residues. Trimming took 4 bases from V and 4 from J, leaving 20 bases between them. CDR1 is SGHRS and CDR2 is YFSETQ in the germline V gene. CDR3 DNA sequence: TGCGCCAGCAGCCCTAACACGGCCCAGGGTAGAGAGACCCAGTACTTC. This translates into CASSPNTAQGRETQYF.

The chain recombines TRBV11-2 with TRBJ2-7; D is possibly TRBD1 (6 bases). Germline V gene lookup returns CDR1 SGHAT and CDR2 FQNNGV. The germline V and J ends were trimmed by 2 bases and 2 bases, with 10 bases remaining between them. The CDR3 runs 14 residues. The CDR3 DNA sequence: TGTGCCAGCAGCTTAACTACAGGGACCTACGAGCAGTACTTC. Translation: CASSLTTGTYEQYF.

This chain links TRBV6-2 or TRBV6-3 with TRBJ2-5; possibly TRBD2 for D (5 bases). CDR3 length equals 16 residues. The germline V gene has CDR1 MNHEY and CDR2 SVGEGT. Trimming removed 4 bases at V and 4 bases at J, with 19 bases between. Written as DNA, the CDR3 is TGTGCCAGCAGTTCGCCGGGATCCTTAATCGGAGAGACCCAGTACTTC. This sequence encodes CASSSPGSLIGETQYF.

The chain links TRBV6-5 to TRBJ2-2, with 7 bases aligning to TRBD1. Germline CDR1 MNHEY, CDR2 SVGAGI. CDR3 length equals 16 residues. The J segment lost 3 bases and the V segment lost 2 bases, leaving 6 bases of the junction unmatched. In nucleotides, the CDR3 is TGTGCCAGCAGTTACACGGGACAGACTTACACCGGGGAGCTGTTTTTT. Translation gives CASSYTGQTYTGELFF.

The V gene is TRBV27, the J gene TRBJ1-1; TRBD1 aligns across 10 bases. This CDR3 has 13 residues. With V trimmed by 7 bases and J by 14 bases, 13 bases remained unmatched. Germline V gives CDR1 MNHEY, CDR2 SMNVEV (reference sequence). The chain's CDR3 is CASKYGQGDFIFF. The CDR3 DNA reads TGTGCCAGCAAGTACGGACAGGGGGACTTTATCTTCTTT.

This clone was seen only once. The CDR3 region is CASSRQTGNNSPLHF. The DNA for the CDR3 is TGTGCCAGCAGCCGTCAGACAGGGAATAATTCACCCCTCCACTTT. The V and J genes are TRBV3-1 (or the pseudogene TRBV3-2) and TRBJ1-6, with TRBD1 identical over 7 bases. The CDR3 is 15 amino acids. The germline gives CDR1 LGHDT, CDR2 YNNKEL (reference sequence). V lost 4 bases, J lost 5 bases, and 5 bases stayed unmatched.

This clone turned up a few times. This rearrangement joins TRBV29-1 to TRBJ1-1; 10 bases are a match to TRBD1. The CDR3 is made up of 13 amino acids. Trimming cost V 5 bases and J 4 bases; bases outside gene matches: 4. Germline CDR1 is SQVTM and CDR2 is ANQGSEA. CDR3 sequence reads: CSVLRDRGTEAFF. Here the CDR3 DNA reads TGCAGCGTTCTCCGGGACAGGGGCACTGAAGCTTTCTTT.

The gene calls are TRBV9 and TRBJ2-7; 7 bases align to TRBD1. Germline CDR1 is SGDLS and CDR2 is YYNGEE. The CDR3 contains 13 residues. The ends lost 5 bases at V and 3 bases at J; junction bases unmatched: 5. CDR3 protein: CASSLRDSYEQYF. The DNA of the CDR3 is TGTGCCAGCAGTCTCCGGGACAGCTACGAGCAGTACTTC.

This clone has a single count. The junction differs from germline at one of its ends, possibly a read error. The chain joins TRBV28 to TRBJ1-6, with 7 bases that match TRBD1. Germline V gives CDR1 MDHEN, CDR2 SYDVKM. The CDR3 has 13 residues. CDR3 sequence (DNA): TGTGCCAGCAGTAACCTACCGAGGGGGCAGTCTAACTTT. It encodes CASSNLPRGQSNF. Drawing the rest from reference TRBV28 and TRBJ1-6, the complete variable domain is DVKVTQSSRYLVKRTGEKVFLECVQDMDHENMFWYRQDPGLGLRLIYFSYDVKMKEKGDIPEGYSVSREKKERFSLILESASTNQTSMYLCASSNLPRGQSNFGNGTRLTVT.

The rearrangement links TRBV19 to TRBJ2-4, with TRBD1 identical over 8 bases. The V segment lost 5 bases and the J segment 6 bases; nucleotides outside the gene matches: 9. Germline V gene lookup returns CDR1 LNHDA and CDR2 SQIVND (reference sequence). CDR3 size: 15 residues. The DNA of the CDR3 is TGTGCCAGTAGTCTCCGAGGACAGGGTACAAACATTCAGTACTTC. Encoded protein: CASSLRGQGTNIQYF.

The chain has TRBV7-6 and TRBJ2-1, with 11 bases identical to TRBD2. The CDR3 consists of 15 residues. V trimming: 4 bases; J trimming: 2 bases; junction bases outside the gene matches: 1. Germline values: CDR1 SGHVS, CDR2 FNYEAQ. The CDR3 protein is CASSSTSGTYNEQFF. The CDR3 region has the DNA TGTGCCAGCAGCTCGACTAGCGGGACCTACAATGAGCAGTTCTTC.

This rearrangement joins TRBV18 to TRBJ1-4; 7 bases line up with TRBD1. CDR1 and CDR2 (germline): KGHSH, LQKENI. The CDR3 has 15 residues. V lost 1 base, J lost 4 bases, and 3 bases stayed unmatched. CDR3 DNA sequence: TGTGCCAGCTCACCACTCACAGGGGTTAATGAAAAACTGTTTTTT. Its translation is CASSPLTGVNEKLFF. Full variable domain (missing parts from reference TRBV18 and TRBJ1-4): NAGVMQNPRHLVRRRGQEARLRCSPMKGHSHVYWYRQLPEEGLKFMVYLQKENIIDESGMPKERFSAEFPKEGPSILRIQQVVRGDSAAYFCASSPLTGVNEKLFFGSGTQLSVL.

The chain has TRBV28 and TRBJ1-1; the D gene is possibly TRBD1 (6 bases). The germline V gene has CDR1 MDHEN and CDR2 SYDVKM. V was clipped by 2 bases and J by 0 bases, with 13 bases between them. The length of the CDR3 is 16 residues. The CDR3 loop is CASSLRGRGMNTEAFF. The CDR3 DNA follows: TGTGCCAGCAGTTTAAGGGGGAGAGGGATGAACACTGAAGCTTTCTTT.

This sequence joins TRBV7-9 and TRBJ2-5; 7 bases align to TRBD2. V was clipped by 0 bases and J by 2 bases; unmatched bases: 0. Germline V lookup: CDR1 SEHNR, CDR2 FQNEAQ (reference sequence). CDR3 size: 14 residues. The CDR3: CASSLARGQETQYF. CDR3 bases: TGTGCCAGCAGCTTAGCGCGGGGGCAAGAGACCCAGTACTTC.

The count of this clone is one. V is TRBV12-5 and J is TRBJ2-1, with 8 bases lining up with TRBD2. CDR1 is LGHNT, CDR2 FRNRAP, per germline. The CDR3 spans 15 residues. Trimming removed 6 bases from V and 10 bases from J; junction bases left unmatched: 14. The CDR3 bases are TGTGCTAGTGGGCCTAGGAGCGGGGGCCCTCGAGAGCAGTTCTTC. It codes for CASGPRSGGPREQFF.

The CDR3: CASSRDSSSYNSPLHF. CDR3 bases: TGTGCCAGTAGCCGGGACAGTAGCTCCTATAATTCACCCCTCCACTTT. The J gene is TRBJ1-6, the V gene TRBV19, with 7 bases aligning to TRBD1. J lost 0 bases, V lost 6 bases, and 5 bases had no gene match. The CDR3 is 16 residues long. CDR1 is LNHDA, CDR2 SQIVND, per germline (reference sequence).